There are many counts of the clone carrying this T cell receptor (beta chain). What it binds is not known. The CDR3 length is 13 residues. V was pared by 1 base and J by 3 bases, with 6 bases between. Germline V gene data show CDR1 as LGHNT and CDR2 as FRNRAP. This entry is derived from a study of T cells in Graves' hyperthyroidism and ophthalmopathy. Study outcomes and limitations: A 13 V-J signature model discriminated ophthalmopathy versus stable hyperthyroidism. Blood samples included most of the expanded thyroid clonotypes exceeding 0.001. The model foresaw ophthalmopathy a median roughly 6.5 months prior to onset.

The source material, RNA transcripts, was used to amplify TCR beta CDR3 regions. With the HTBI primer set, the TCR CDR3 went through a first round of RT-PCR. TCRdb itself ran the multiplex PCR reads through MiXCR, one entry per CDR3 protein. The table has about 550,000 distinct CDR3 sequences, less than 25% seen once. The receptor comes from a man aged 18 to 30 with Graves' hyperthyroidism. The chain couples TRBV12-5 to TRBJ1-1; tentatively, D is TRBD1 (6 bases). The specimen was blood. CDR3 in amino acids: CASGLAGDTEAFF. In DNA, the CDR3 is TGTGCTAGTGGTTTGGCAGGGGACACTGAAGCTTTCTTT. Based on the CDR3 plus reference TRBV12-5 and TRBJ1-1, the full variable domain is DARVTQTPRHKVTEMGQEVTMRCQPILGHNTVFWYRQTMMQGLELLAYFRNRAPLDDSGMPKDRFSAEMPDATLATLKIQPSEPRDSAVYFCASGLAGDTEAFFGQGTRLTVV.